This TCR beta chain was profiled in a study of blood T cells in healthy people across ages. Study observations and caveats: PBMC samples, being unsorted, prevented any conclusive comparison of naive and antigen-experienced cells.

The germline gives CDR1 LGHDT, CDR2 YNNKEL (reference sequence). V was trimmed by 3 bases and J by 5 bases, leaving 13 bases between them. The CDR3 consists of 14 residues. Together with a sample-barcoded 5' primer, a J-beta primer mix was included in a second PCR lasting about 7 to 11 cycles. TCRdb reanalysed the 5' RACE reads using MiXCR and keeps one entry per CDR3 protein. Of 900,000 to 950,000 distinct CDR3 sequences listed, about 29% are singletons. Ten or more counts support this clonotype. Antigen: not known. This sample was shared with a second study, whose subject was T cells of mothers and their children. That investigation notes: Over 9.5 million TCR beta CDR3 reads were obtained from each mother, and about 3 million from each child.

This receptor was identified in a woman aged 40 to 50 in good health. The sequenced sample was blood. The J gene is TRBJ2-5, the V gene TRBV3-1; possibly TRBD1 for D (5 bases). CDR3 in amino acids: CASSHQDGAETQYF. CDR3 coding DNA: TGTGCCAGCAGCCACCAGGATGGGGCCGAGACCCAGTACTTC.